The clone carrying this T cell receptor beta chain has ten or more counts. Its antigen is currently unknown. V was pared by 5 bases and J by 3 bases, with 1 base of the junction left unmatched. The CDR3 consists of 14 residues. TCRdb analysed the 5' RACE reads with MiXCR anew, one entry per CDR3 protein. In the table there are about 240,000 distinct CDR3 sequences, less than 10% of which are singletons. The data were obtained in a study of CD8 T cells in ankylosing spondylitis. Study-wide results and caveats: The disease-linked clones had a CD8+ phenotype and low blood frequencies.

The source material was blood, either unsorted or a sorted T cell fraction (not recorded which). V gene TRBV12-3 or TRBV12-4 combines with J gene TRBJ2-3; 11 bases are a match to TRBD2. This TCR was recovered from a male donor with ankylosing spondylitis or in good health (not recorded which). CDR3 DNA: TGTGCCAGCAGTGCTAGCGGGGGGACAGATACGCAGTATTTT. It is translated as CASSASGGTDTQYF.